This TCR beta chain was obtained from a study of T cells in women clearing cervical HPV infection. Whole-study results and caveats: TRBV6-7 relative abundance averaged 0.11% in cases and under 0.2% in controls. Unknown T-cell numbers per sample may underlie the richness differences.

Remarks on this clone: Antigen: not known. The read comes to an end 3 residues before the CDR3 does, leaving the germline J gene to fill in the end.

The CDR3 length is 13 residues. Germline V gene sequence: CDR1 SEHNR, CDR2 FQNEAQ (reference sequence). V lost 2 bases and J 5 bases, leaving 9 bases between the germline ends. The data were produced by immunoSEQ multiplex PCR, yet TCRdb's version contains in-frame clones alone and is incomplete. Listed are 30,000 to 35,000 clones; approximately 7.2% falls within the top ten. This receptor was obtained from a woman aged 18 to 75 with a cervical HPV16 infection that either progressed to CIN3+ or cleared (not recorded which). This chain links TRBV7-9 with TRBJ1-2; TRBD1 is a possible D gene (5 bases). Sequencing used blood buffy coat. The part of the CDR3 DNA that was read is TGTGCCAGCAGCTTACGGGGGGAATATGGC. It specifies CASSLRGEYG. The whole CDR3 protein is CASSLRGEYGYTF.